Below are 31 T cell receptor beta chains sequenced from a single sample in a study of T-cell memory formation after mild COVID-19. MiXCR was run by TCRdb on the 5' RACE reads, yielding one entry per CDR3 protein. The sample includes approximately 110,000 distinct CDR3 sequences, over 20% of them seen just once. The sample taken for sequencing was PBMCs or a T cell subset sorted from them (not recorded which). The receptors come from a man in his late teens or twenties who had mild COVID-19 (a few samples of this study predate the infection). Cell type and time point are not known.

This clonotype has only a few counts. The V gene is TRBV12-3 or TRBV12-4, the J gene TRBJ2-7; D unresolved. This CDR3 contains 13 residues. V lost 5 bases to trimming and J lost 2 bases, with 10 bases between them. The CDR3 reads CASSALAAYEQYF. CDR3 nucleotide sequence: TGTGCCAGCAGTGCCCTTGCGGCCTACGAGCAGTACTTC.

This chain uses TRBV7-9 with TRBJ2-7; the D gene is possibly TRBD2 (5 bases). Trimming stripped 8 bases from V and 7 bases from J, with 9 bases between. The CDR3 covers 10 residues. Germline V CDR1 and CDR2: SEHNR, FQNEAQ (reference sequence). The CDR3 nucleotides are TGTGCCAGCGAGGCGGGTGAGCAGTACTTC. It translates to CASEAGEQYF.

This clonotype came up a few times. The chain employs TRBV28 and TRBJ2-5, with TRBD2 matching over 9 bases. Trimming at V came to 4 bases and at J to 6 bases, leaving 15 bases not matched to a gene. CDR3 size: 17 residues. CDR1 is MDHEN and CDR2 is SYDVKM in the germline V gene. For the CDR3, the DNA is TGTGCCAGCAGTTCCCCCACTAAGGTAGCGGGGGCAAAGACCCAGTACTTC. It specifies CASSSPTKVAGAKTQYF.

The CDR3: CASSYSVGALEFYEQYV. In nucleotides, the CDR3 is TGTGCCAGCAGTTATTCAGTGGGGGCCCTCGAATTCTACGAGCAGTACGTC. The V call is TRBV6-2 or TRBV6-3, the J call TRBJ2-7, with D possibly TRBD1 on 6 matching bases. Germline values: CDR1 MNHEY, CDR2 SVGEGT. CDR3 size: 17 residues. Between the trimmed V and J ends, which lost 3 bases and 3 bases, there was a span of 21 bases.

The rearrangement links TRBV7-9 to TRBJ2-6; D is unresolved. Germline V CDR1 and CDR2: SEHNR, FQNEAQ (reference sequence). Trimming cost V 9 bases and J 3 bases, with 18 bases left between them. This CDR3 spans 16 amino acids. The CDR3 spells CASENPELYGANVLTF. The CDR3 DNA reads TGTGCCAGTGAGAACCCTGAACTCTATGGGGCCAACGTCCTGACTTTC.

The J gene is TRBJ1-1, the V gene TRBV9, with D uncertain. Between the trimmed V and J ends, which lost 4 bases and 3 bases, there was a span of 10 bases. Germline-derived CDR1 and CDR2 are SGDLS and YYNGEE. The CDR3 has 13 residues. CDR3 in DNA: TGTGCCAGCAGCAAAGAGGTCCACACTGAAGCTTTCTTT. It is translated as CASSKEVHTEAFF.

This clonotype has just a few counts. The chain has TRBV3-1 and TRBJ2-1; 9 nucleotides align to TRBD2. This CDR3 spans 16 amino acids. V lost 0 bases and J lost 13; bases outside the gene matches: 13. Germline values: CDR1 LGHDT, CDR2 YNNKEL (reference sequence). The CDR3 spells CASSQDNLAGRRDQFF. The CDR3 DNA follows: TGTGCCAGCAGCCAAGATAACCTAGCGGGGCGCCGTGACCAGTTCTTC.

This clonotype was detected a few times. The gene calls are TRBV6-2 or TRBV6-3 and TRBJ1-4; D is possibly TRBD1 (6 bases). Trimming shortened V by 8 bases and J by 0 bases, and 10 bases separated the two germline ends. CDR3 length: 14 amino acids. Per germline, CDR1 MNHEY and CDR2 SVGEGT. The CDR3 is CASAGTSTNEKLFF. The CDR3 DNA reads TGTGCCAGCGCGGGGACATCAACTAATGAAAAACTGTTTTTT.

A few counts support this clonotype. The CDR3 DNA sequence: TGTGCCAGCATCTCCCTAAAAGTTGAAGCTTTCTTT. Its translation is CASISLKVEAFF. The chain uses TRBV7-9 and TRBJ1-1, with no clear D. The CDR3 contains 12 residues. In germline, CDR1 is SEHNR, CDR2 FQNEAQ (reference sequence). Trimming pared 7 bases from V and 7 bases from J, leaving 13 bases between. The full variable domain, completed using reference TRBV7-9 and TRBJ1-1, is DTGVSQNPRHKITKRGQNVTFRCDPISEHNRLYWYRQTLGQGPEFLTYFQNEAQLEKSRLLSDRFSAERPKGSFSTLEIQRTEQGDSAMYLCASISLKVEAFFGQGTRLTVV.

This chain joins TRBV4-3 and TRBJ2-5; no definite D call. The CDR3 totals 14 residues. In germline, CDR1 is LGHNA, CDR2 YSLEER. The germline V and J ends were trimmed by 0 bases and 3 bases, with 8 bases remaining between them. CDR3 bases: TGCGCCAGCAGCCAAGAAGGAACCGAAGAGACCCAGTACTTC. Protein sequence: CASSQEGTEETQYF.

CDR3: CASSQDFGLPPDSPLHF. CDR3 sequence (DNA): TGTGCCAGCAGCCAAGACTTTGGACTCCCGCCGGATTCACCCCTCCACTTT. V gene TRBV3-1 combines with J gene TRBJ1-6; no definite D call. V lost 0 bases, J lost 8 bases, and 17 bases lay in between. This CDR3 has 17 amino acids. The germline CDR1 and CDR2 sequences are LGHDT and YNNKEL (reference sequence).

The CDR3 spells CASSQGYIGYEQYF. For the CDR3, the DNA is TGTGCCAGCAGCCAAGGCTATATCGGCTACGAGCAGTACTTC. The gene calls are TRBV4-2 and TRBJ2-7; D is ambiguous. V was trimmed by 1 base and J by 3 bases, leaving 10 bases between them. This CDR3 region has 14 residues. In germline, CDR1 is LGHNA, CDR2 YNFKEQ.

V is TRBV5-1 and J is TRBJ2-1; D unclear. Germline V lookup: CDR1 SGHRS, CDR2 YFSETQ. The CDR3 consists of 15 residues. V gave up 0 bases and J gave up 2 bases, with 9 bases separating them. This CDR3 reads CASSLDASAYNEQFF. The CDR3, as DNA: TGCGCCAGCAGCTTGGATGCATCAGCCTACAATGAGCAGTTCTTC.

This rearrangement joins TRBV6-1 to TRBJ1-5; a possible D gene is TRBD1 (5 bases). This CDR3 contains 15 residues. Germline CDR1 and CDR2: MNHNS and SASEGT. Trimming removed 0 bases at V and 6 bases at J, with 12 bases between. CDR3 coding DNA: TGTGCCAGCAGTGAAGCGGAGGGGAGGGGTCAGCCCCAGCATTTT. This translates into CASSEAEGRGQPQHF.

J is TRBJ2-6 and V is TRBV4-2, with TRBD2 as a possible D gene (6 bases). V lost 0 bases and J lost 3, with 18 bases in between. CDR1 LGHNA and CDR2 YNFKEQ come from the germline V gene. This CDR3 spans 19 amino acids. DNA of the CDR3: TGTGCCAGCAGCCAAGATCGGAGGGGAGAGGACTTTGGGGCCAACGTCCTGACTTTC. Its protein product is CASSQDRRGEDFGANVLTF.

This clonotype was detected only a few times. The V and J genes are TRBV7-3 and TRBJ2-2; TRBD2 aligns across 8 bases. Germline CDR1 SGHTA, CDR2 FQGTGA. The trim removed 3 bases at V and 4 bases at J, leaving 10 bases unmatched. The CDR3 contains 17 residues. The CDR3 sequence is CASSLFSAGGPTGELFF. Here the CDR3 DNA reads TGTGCCAGCAGCTTGTTTTCCGCGGGGGGACCCACCGGGGAGCTGTTTTTT.

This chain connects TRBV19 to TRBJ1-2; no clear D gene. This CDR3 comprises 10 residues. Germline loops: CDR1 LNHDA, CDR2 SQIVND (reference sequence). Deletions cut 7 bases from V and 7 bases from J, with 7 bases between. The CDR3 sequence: CASKSAGYTF. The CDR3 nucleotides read TGTGCCAGTAAATCCGCTGGCTACACCTTC. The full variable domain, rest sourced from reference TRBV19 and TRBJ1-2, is DGGITQSPKYLFRKEGQNVTLSCEQNLNHDAMYWYRQDPGQGLRLIYYSQIVNDFQKGDIAEGYSVSREKKESFPLTVTSAQKNPTAFYLCASKSAGYTFGSGTRLTVV.

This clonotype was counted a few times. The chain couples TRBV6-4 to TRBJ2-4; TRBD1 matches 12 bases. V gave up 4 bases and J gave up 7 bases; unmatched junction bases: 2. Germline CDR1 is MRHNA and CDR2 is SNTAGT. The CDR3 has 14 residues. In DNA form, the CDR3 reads TGTGCCAGCAGTGCGGGACAGGGGGCGAACATTCAGTACTTC. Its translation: CASSAGQGANIQYF.

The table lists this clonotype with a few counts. The CDR3, as DNA: TGTGCCAGCAGCTTAGTCGGCGGTCTAGCGGACGAGGCAAACATTCAGTACTTC. Translating it yields CASSLVGGLADEANIQYF. V and J are TRBV7-2 and TRBJ2-4; 7 bases fit TRBD2. Germline CDR1 is SGHTA and CDR2 is FQGNSA. This CDR3 contains 18 residues. V was clipped by 1 base and J by 6 bases; unmatched bases: 15.

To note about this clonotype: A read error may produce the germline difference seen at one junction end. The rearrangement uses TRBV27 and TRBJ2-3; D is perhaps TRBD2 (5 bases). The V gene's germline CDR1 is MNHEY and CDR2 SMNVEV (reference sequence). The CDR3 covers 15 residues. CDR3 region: CASTLGSSSKDTQYF. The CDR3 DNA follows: TGTGCCAGCACCCTGGGATCCTCTAGCAAAGATACGCAGTATTTT.

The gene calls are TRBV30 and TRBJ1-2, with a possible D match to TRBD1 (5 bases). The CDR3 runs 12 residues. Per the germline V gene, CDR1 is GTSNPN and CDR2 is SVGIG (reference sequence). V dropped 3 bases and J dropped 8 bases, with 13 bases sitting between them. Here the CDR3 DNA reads TGTGCCTGGAGGGGACTGAGGCGGGGCTACACCTTC. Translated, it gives CAWRGLRRGYTF.

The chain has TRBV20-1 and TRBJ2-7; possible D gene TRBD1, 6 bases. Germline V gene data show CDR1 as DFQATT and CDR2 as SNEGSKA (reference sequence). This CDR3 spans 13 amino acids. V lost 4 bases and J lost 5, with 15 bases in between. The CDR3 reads CSATQQGGDEQYF. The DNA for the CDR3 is TGCAGTGCTACCCAACAGGGTGGCGACGAGCAGTACTTC.

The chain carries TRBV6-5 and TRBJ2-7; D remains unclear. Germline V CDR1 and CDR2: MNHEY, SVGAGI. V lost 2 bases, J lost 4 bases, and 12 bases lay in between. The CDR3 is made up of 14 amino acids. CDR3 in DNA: TGTGCCAGCAGTTACGGCGACCGACATTACGAGCAGTACTTC. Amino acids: CASSYGDRHYEQYF.

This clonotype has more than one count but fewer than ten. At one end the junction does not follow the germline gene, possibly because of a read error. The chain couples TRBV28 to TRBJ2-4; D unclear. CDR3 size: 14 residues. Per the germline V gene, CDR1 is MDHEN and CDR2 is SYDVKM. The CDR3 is CASSPPRHGNVQYF. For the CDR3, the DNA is TGTGCCAGCAGCCCTCCCCGGCACGGAAACGTTCAGTACTTC.

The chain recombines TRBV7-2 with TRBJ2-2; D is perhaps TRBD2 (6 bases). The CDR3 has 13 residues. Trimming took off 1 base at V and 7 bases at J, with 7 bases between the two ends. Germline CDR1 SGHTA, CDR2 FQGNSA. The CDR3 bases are TGTGCCAGCAGCTTAGGACTAGTCGGGGAGCTGTTTTTT. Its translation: CASSLGLVGELFF. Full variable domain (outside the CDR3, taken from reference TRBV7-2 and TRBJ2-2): GAGVSQSPSNKVTEKGKDVELRCDPISGHTALYWYRQSLGQGLEFLIYFQGNSAPDKSGLPSDRFSAERTGGSVSTLTIQRTQQEDSAVYLCASSLGLVGELFFGEGSRLTVL.

CDR3 nucleotides: TGTGCCAGCAGCATGAGCCTCTATGGACAGGGGAGGGATGGCTACACCTTC. Protein product: CASSMSLYGQGRDGYTF. This rearrangement joins TRBV7-9 to TRBJ1-2; 9 bases match TRBD1. The CDR3 covers 17 residues. After removal of 5 bases from V and 6 bases from J, the junction contained 16 bases not matched to a gene. Germline V CDR1 and CDR2: SEHNR, FQNEAQ (reference sequence).

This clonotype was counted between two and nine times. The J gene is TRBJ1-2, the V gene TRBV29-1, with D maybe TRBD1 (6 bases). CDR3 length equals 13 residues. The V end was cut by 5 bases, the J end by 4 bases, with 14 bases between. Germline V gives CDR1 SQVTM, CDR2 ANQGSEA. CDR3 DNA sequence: TGCAGCGTTTGGGGGCGCGGGGGCTATGGCTACACCTTC. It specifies CSVWGRGGYGYTF.

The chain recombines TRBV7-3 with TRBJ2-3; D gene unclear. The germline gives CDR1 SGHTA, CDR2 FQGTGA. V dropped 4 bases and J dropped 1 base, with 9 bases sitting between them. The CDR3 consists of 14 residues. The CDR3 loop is CASSYRHGTDTQYF. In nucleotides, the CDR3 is TGTGCCAGCAGCTACCGACACGGCACAGATACGCAGTATTTT.

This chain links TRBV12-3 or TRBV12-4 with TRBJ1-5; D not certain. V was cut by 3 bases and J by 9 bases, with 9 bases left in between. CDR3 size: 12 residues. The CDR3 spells CASSFIFGPQHF. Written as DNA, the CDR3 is TGTGCCAGCAGTTTTATTTTCGGGCCCCAGCATTTT.

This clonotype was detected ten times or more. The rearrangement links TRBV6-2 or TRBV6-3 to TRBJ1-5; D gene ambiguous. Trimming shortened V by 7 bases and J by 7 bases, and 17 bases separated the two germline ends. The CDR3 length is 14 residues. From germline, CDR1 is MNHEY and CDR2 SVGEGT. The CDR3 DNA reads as TGTGCCAGCACCACGGTCCCGTTTTCGCAGCCCCAGCATTTT. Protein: CASTTVPFSQPQHF.

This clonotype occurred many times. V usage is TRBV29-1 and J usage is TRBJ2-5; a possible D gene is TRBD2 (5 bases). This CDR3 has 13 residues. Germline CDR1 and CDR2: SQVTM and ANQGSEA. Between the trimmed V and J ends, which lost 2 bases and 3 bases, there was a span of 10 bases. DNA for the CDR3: TGCAGCGTTGAAAAGGACTTTAAAGAGACCCAGTACTTC. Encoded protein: CSVEKDFKETQYF. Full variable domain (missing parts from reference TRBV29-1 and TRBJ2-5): SAVISQKPSRDICQRGTSLTIQCQVDSQVTMMFWYRQQPGQSLTLIATANQGSEATYESGFVIDKFPISRPNLTFSTLTVSNMSPEDSSIYLCSVEKDFKETQYFGPGTRLLVL.